The entry below describes one TCR beta chain. The study amplified TCR beta CDR3 regions using RNA transcripts. Amplification began with first-round RT-PCR using HTBI primers, then second-round multiplex PCR was performed. A single record per CDR3 protein comes from TCRdb applying MiXCR to the multiplex PCR reads. The sample carries about 640,000 distinct CDR3 sequences, approximately 39% recorded once. Germline values: CDR1 SQVTM, CDR2 ANQGSEA. V was trimmed by 3 bases and J by 4 bases, leaving 10 bases between them. The CDR3 length is 13 residues. These data are taken from a study of Graves' ophthalmopathy and Graves' hyperthyroidism. Looking at the study overall: Peripheral blood samples were taken at initial diagnosis, before any treatment.

V usage is TRBV29-1 and J usage is TRBJ1-3; D is perhaps TRBD1 (5 bases). The sample comprised peripheral blood. The source of this sequence is an adult man with Graves' ophthalmopathy. CDR3 bases: TGCAGCGTTGAGGGGGGGTACGGAAACACCATATATTTT. Translation gives CSVEGGYGNTIYF.